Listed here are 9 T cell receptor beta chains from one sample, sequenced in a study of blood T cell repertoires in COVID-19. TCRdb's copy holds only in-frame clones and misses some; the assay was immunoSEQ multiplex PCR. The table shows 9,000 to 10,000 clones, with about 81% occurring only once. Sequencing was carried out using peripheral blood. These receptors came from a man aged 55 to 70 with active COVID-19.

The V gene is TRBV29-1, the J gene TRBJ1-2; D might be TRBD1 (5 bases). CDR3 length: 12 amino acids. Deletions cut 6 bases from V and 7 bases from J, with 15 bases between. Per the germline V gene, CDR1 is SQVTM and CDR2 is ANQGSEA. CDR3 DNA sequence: TGCAGCGTGGGGGGTGTTGGGGCTGGCTACACCTTC. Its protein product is CSVGGVGAGYTF.

For the CDR3, the DNA is TGTGCCAGCAGCCCCCCCAGCGGGGAGGCGGGCACCGGGTACGAGCAGTACTTC. This sequence encodes CASSPPSGEAGTGYEQYF. The chain combines TRBV5-6 with TRBJ2-7; 7 nucleotides align to TRBD2. Trimming at V came to 4 bases and at J to 4 bases, leaving 20 bases not matched to a gene. CDR3 length: 18 residues. Germline CDR1 SGHDT, CDR2 YYEEEE.

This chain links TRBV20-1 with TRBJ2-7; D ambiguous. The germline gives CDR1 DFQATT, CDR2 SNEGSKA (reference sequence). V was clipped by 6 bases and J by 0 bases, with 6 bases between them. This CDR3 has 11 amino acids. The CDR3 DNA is TGCAGTGCCGAGAACTCCTACGAGCAGTACTTC. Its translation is CSAENSYEQYF.

CDR3 amino acids: CASSFTGDTEAFF. In DNA, the CDR3 is TGTGCCAGCAGCTTTACAGGGGACACTGAAGCTTTCTTT. The rearrangement joins TRBV5-6 to TRBJ1-1, with 7 bases lining up with TRBD1. The CDR3 is 13 residues long. Germline V gene lookup returns CDR1 SGHDT and CDR2 YYEEEE. The J segment lost 3 bases and the V segment lost 2 bases, leaving 1 base of the junction unmatched. Filled out from reference TRBV5-6 and TRBJ1-1, the complete variable domain reads DAGVTQSPTHLIKTRGQQVTLRCSPKSGHDTVSWYQQALGQGPQFIFQYYEEEERQRGNFPDRFSGHQFPNYSSELNVNALLLGDSALYLCASSFTGDTEAFFGQGTRLTVV.

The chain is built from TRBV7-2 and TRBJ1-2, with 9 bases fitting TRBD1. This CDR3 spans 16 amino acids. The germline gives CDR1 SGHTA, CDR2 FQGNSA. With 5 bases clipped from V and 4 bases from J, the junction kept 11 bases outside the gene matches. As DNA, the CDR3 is TGTGCCAGCAGCGAGGGGACAGGGAAGACAGGCTATGGCTACACCTTC. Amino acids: CASSEGTGKTGYGYTF.

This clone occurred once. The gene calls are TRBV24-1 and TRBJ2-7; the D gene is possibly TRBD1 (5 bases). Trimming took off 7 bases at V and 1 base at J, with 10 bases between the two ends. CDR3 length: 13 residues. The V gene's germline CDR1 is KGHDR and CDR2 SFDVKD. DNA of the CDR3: TGTGCCACCAGCCAGGGTGGGTCCTACGAGCAGTACTTC. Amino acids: CATSQGGSYEQYF.

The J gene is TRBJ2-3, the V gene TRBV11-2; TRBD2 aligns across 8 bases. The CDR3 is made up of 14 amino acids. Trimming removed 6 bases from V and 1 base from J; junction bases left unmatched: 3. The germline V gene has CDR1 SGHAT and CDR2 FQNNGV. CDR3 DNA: TGTGCCAGCAGATTTAGCGGGGGCACAGATACGCAGTATTTT. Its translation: CASRFSGGTDTQYF.

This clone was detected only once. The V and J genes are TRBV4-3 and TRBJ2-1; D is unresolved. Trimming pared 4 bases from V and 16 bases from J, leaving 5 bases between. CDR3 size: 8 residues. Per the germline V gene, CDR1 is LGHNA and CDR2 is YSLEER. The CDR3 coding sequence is TGCGCCAGCAGCCCAGTATTCTTC. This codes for CASSPVFF.

CDR3 protein: CASSSGAGGSYKYNEQFF. The CDR3 nucleotides read TGTGCCAGCAGCTCTGGGGCGGGGGGTAGCTATAAATACAATGAGCAGTTCTTC. The chain is built from TRBV5-6 and TRBJ2-1; 8 bases align to TRBD2. Germline V CDR1 and CDR2: SGHDT, YYEEEE. The length of the CDR3 is 18 residues. The junction had 15 bases not matched to a gene; V was cut back by 3 bases and J by 4 bases.